One and the same sample provided the 3 T cell receptor beta chains below, sequenced in a study of blood T cell repertoires in COVID-19 (dated by TCRdb to 2020 to 2021). Libraries were constructed by the immunoSEQ multiplex PCR assay. TCRdb provides this immuneACCESS table in a form limited to in-frame rearrangements. Some clones are lacking; in checked studies, under half of them reflect an unresolved V gene, and why the rest are absent is not known. This sample lists fewer than 200,000 clones; around four fifths were detected once. The ten largest make up less than 4% of the sample. The sequenced sample was PBMCs or T cells enriched from blood (not recorded which). These receptor sequences come from a woman aged 50 to 65 in a cohort exposed to, infected with or recovered from COVID-19 (not recorded which).

The chain couples TRBV29-1 to TRBJ1-2; TRBD1 agrees at 9 bases. There are 12 residues in the CDR3. After removal of 3 bases from V and 8 bases from J, the junction contained 4 bases not matched to a gene. The germline V gene encodes CDR1 SQVTM and CDR2 ANQGSEA. The CDR3 coding sequence is TGCAGCGTTGAGCACAGGGGGCAAGGCTACACCTTC. It is translated as CSVEHRGQGYTF.

The chain couples TRBV4-1 to TRBJ1-1, with 11 bases identical to TRBD1. The germline gives CDR1 MGHRA, CDR2 YSYEKL. This CDR3 is 19 amino acids long. Germline trimming cut 0 bases from V and 2 bases from J; bases unmatched to any gene: 11. Here the CDR3 DNA reads TGCGCCAGCAGCCAAGAGACCGGACAGGGGGCATTGCGTAACACTGAAGCTTTCTTT. Its protein is CASSQETGQGALRNTEAFF.

This clone has more than one count but fewer than ten. The chain joins TRBV28 to TRBJ2-5, with 13 bases matching TRBD2. CDR1 and CDR2 from the germline V gene are MDHEN and SYDVKM. The CDR3 spans 16 residues. J was trimmed by 2 bases and V by 4 bases; bases with no gene match: 4. The CDR3, as DNA: TGTGCCAGCAGTTCCGGACTAGCGGGGGTTCAAGAGACCCAGTACTTC. Amino acids: CASSSGLAGVQETQYF.